Each of the 20 T cell receptor beta chains below was sequenced from the same sample in a study of Tregs in tolerant kidney transplant recipients. Their recognized antigens are unknown. Produced via immunoSEQ multiplex PCR; TCRdb's table is partial and in-frame only. In the table there are around 11,000 clones, more than 75% of which are singletons. Source: Tregs from blood cultured with allogeneic cells, taken before the transplant. The receptors derive from a human patient who received a combined kidney and bone marrow transplant.

J is TRBJ1-6 and V is TRBV7-8; no reliable D call. The V end was cut by 2 bases, the J end by 12 bases, with 11 bases between. Germline V gene lookup returns CDR1 SGHVS and CDR2 FQNEAQ. The CDR3 runs to 13 residues. CDR3 protein: CASSLRHGVPLHF. The DNA of the CDR3 is TGTGCCAGCAGCTTACGACACGGCGTACCCCTCCACTTT.

The V gene is TRBV7-6, the J gene TRBJ2-3; D gene ambiguous. This CDR3 is built from 14 residues. V dropped 2 bases and J dropped 1 base, with 7 bases sitting between them. Germline loops: CDR1 SGHVS, CDR2 FNYEAQ. CDR3 nucleotide sequence: TGTGCCAGCAGCTTATGGCTGGGCACAGATACGCAGTATTTT. Its protein product is CASSLWLGTDTQYF.

The chain couples TRBV7-2 to TRBJ2-1, with D unclear. The CDR3 length is 14 residues. Germline V gene data show CDR1 as SGHTA and CDR2 as FQGNSA. Trimming stripped 1 base from V and 0 bases from J, with 4 bases between. The CDR3 here is CASSLGGSYNEQFF. The CDR3 DNA is TGTGCCAGCAGCTTAGGGGGCTCCTACAATGAGCAGTTCTTC.

The chain employs TRBV5-4 and TRBJ1-1; maybe TRBD1 (5 bases). The ends were cut back, 0 bases at V and 1 base at J, with 13 bases in the middle. The CDR3 is 16 residues long. Germline loops: CDR1 SGHNT, CDR2 YYREEE (reference sequence). This CDR3 is CASSLDQGPPNTEAFF. The CDR3, as DNA: TGTGCCAGCAGCTTGGATCAGGGCCCTCCGAACACTGAAGCTTTCTTT.

The CDR3 here is CASSPDPRTSGAFNEQFF. The CDR3 DNA follows: TGTGCCAGCAGCCCCGACCCTCGGACTAGCGGGGCGTTCAATGAGCAGTTCTTC. The chain couples TRBV7-3 to TRBJ2-1; 12 bases match TRBD2. V lost 5 bases to trimming and J lost 6 bases; unmatched junction nucleotides: 14. CDR1 and CDR2 (germline): SGHTA, FQGTGA. The length of the CDR3 is 18 residues.

V gene TRBV4-2 combines with J gene TRBJ2-1; 9 positions agree with TRBD2. Germline lookup yields CDR1 LGHNA and CDR2 YNFKEQ. J was trimmed by 5 bases and V by 1 base; bases with no gene match: 6. This CDR3 comprises 16 residues. The CDR3 region is CASSQGSSGTDNEQFF. CDR3 sequence (DNA): TGTGCCAGCAGCCAAGGGTCTAGCGGGACGGACAATGAGCAGTTCTTC.

V gene TRBV4-2 combines with J gene TRBJ1-3; tentatively, D is TRBD1 (5 bases). Germline V CDR1 and CDR2: LGHNA, YNFKEQ. V lost 0 bases, J lost 0 bases, and 15 bases lay in between. The length of the CDR3 is 18 residues. The CDR3 loop reads CASSQDWGGVYSGNTIYF. The CDR3, as DNA: TGTGCCAGCAGCCAAGATTGGGGGGGGGTGTACTCTGGAAACACCATATATTTT.

The chain links TRBV11-2 to TRBJ2-3; TRBD2 matches 9 bases. The J segment lost 2 bases and the V segment lost 3 bases, leaving 9 bases of the junction unmatched. CDR1 and CDR2 from the germline V gene are SGHAT and FQNNGV. The CDR3 is 17 residues long. The CDR3 is CASSFSVSGGPTDTQYF. In DNA form, the CDR3 reads TGTGCCAGCAGCTTTAGCGTTAGCGGGGGCCCCACAGATACGCAGTATTTT.

The chain carries TRBV18 and TRBJ1-1; TRBD1 is a possible D gene (5 bases). The ends were cut back, 3 bases at V and 4 bases at J, with 12 bases in the middle. The CDR3 contains 14 residues. CDR1 KGHSH and CDR2 LQKENI come from the germline V gene. The CDR3 DNA is TGTGCCAGCTCACCCCGACAGTTGATCACTGAAGCTTTCTTT. This sequence encodes CASSPRQLITEAFF. The whole variable domain, filled in from reference TRBV18 and TRBJ1-1, reads NAGVMQNPRHLVRRRGQEARLRCSPMKGHSHVYWYRQLPEEGLKFMVYLQKENIIDESGMPKERFSAEFPKEGPSILRIQQVVRGDSAAYFCASSPRQLITEAFFGQGTRLTVV.

This chain joins TRBV28 and TRBJ2-3; TRBD2 aligns across 9 bases. V gave up 7 bases and J gave up 7 bases; unmatched junction bases: 9. The CDR3 runs 14 residues. Germline assignment: CDR1 MDHEN and CDR2 SYDVKM. This CDR3 is CASKQSSGVNTQYF. CDR3 bases: TGTGCCAGCAAACAGTCTAGCGGGGTAAATACGCAGTATTTT. Supplemented by reference TRBV28 and TRBJ2-3, the full variable domain reads DVKVTQSSRYLVKRTGEKVFLECVQDMDHENMFWYRQDPGLGLRLIYFSYDVKMKEKGDIPEGYSVSREKKERFSLILESASTNQTSMYLCASKQSSGVNTQYFGPGTRLTVL.

V usage is TRBV30 and J usage is TRBJ2-6; D not certain. The germline V gene encodes CDR1 GTSNPN and CDR2 SVGIG (reference sequence). V lost 2 bases to trimming and J lost 0 bases, with 8 bases between them. The CDR3 sequence is 15 residues long. Written as DNA, the CDR3 is TGTGCCTGGAGTCAAGATTACTCTGGGGCCAACGTCCTGACTTTC. Translating it yields CAWSQDYSGANVLTF.

In DNA, the CDR3 is TGCAGCGTTGGGGGGAATCGAGTGGAAGGCTACACCTTC. Its protein product is CSVGGNRVEGYTF. The rearrangement joins TRBV29-1 to TRBJ1-2, with D perhaps matching TRBD1 (5 bases). Germline loops: CDR1 SQVTM, CDR2 ANQGSEA. V dropped 4 bases and J dropped 8 bases, with 17 bases sitting between them. CDR3 size: 13 residues.

This clone came up once. The chain employs TRBV2 and TRBJ2-7; TRBD2 aligns across 11 bases. The CDR3 is 13 residues long. V was clipped by 6 bases and J by 2 bases; unmatched bases: 0. Germline V lookup: CDR1 SNHLY, CDR2 FYNNEI. The CDR3 DNA is TGTGCCAGCAGGGGACTAGCGGCCTACGAGCAGTACTTC. Amino acid sequence: CASRGLAAYEQYF.

V usage is TRBV6-6 and J usage is TRBJ2-3, with D perhaps matching TRBD1 or TRBD2 (5 bases each). CDR1 is MNHNY and CDR2 is SVGAGI in the germline V gene (reference sequence). Trimming cost V 2 bases and J 4 bases, with 10 bases left between them. The CDR3 covers 14 residues. This chain's CDR3 is CASSYGGFPDTQYF. In DNA form, the CDR3 reads TGTGCCAGCAGTTACGGGGGATTTCCAGATACGCAGTATTTT.

This clone has just a few counts. The chain recombines TRBV5-6 with TRBJ2-1; the match to TRBD2 covers 8 bases. V lost 4 bases to trimming and J lost 0 bases; unmatched junction nucleotides: 12. The CDR3 spans 18 residues. Germline V gene lookup returns CDR1 SGHDT and CDR2 YYEEEE. CDR3: CASSPTGGSWNSYNEQFF. The CDR3 DNA reads as TGTGCCAGCAGCCCAACGGGGGGGAGCTGGAACTCCTACAATGAGCAGTTCTTC.

The chain joins TRBV7-2 to TRBJ2-5, with a possible D match to TRBD1 (5 bases). The CDR3 is made up of 14 amino acids. With 6 bases removed from V and 1 base from J, the gap between germline ends came to 12 bases. Germline V gene data show CDR1 as SGHTA and CDR2 as FQGNSA. The CDR3 coding sequence is TGTGCCAGCAGGTCCCTTGGGGCCCAAGAGACCCAGTACTTC. This sequence encodes CASRSLGAQETQYF.

The chain employs TRBV6-5 and TRBJ1-2, with 7 bases identical to TRBD1. J gave up 4 bases and V 8 bases, and 4 bases lay outside the gene matches. The CDR3 covers 12 residues. CDR1 MNHEY and CDR2 SVGAGI come from the germline V gene. CDR3 protein: CASFRGTYGYTF. DNA of the CDR3: TGTGCCAGCTTCAGGGGGACCTATGGCTACACCTTC.

The V call is TRBV10-2, the J call TRBJ1-2, with unresolved D. The CDR3 runs 15 residues. Germline CDR1 reads WSHSY; CDR2 reads SAAADI. Between the trimmed V and J ends, which lost 7 bases and 8 bases, there was a span of 23 bases. The CDR3 region is CASTEPGDGLGGYTF. Written as DNA, the CDR3 is TGCGCCAGCACCGAACCGGGAGATGGGTTAGGCGGCTACACCTTC.

This chain uses TRBV7-9 with TRBJ2-5; tentatively, D is TRBD1 or TRBD2 (6 bases each). This CDR3 spans 14 amino acids. Per the germline V gene, CDR1 is SEHNR and CDR2 is FQNEAQ (reference sequence). Trimming removed 5 bases at V and 5 bases at J, with 15 bases between. CDR3: CASSPSGGLETQYF. CDR3 nucleotides: TGTGCCAGCAGCCCTTCCGGGGGCTTGGAGACCCAGTACTTC.

The chain carries TRBV7-2 and TRBJ2-5, with TRBD1 matching over 7 bases. CDR1 and CDR2 from the germline V gene are SGHTA and FQGNSA. Trimming cost V 0 bases and J 11 bases; bases outside gene matches: 9. The CDR3 length is 14 residues. The CDR3 nucleotides read TGTGCCAGCAGCTTAGCGAAGGGGGCGCATGAGCAGTACTTC. It codes for CASSLAKGAHEQYF.